The T cell receptor beta chain described here comes from a study of human CD8 memory T cell subsets. The authors made TCR beta libraries using UMI-labeled 5' RACE. No DNA is given; TCRdb re-called the 5' RACE reads and lists each CDR3 protein once. The repertoire table contains some 7,900 distinct CDR3 sequences. Overall study results and limits: Clonotypes that made up the stem-like memory T cell repertoire overlapped minimally with the precursor exhausted T cell repertoire. Going by Chao1 estimates, stem-like memory T cells seemed to be more diverse than precursor exhausted T cells.

Points on this clonotype: The antigen remains undetermined.

Exhausted-like traits marked the TPEX cells, which were CCR7+ PD-1+ TIGIT+ early memory CD8+ T cells. The RNA's source was duplicate vials of around 150,000 sorted CD8+ T cells per subset. This sequence was found in a human donor in good health. Specimen: CD8+ T cells from PBMCs.

CDR3: CASSTTGGYTEAFF. The chain employs TRBV7-2 and TRBJ1-1; TCRdb lists TRBD1, though no DNA is available to test this call. Germline V lookup: CDR1 SGHTA, CDR2 FQGNSA. The CDR3 is 14 residues long.